This TCR beta chain derives from a study of T-cell reconstitution after alpha-beta-depleted transplantation in children. The TCRbeta library incorporated unique molecular identifiers. In TCRdb, the PCR reads were re-called with MiXCR into one record per CDR3 protein. The data hold 500,000 to 750,000 distinct CDR3 sequences, with 10% to 15% observed a single time. V lost 2 bases to trimming and J lost 9 bases; unmatched junction nucleotides: 10. Germline lookup yields CDR1 SGHTA and CDR2 FQGTGA. This CDR3 has 15 amino acids. Findings and limits, study-wide: At one year after transplant, newly produced T cells mostly accounted for T-cell counts and diversity. Several patients had high TCRbeta diversity at day 60; it came from surviving recipient T cells and thymic progenitors.

Turning to this clonotype: Its antigen is as yet unknown.

V usage is TRBV7-3 and J usage is TRBJ2-1, with 7 bases matching TRBD2. This sequence originates from a male patient younger than 18 who had a stem cell transplant for acute myeloid leukemia, so the T cells may come from the graft donor. The source was PBMCs, mostly from graft donor cells, collected 360 days after TCRalphabeta/CD19-depleted stem cell transplant. The DNA of the CDR3 is TGTGCCAGCAGCTTATGGGCGGGAGTGGGGGTTGAGCAGTTCTTC. As protein: CASSLWAGVGVEQFF.